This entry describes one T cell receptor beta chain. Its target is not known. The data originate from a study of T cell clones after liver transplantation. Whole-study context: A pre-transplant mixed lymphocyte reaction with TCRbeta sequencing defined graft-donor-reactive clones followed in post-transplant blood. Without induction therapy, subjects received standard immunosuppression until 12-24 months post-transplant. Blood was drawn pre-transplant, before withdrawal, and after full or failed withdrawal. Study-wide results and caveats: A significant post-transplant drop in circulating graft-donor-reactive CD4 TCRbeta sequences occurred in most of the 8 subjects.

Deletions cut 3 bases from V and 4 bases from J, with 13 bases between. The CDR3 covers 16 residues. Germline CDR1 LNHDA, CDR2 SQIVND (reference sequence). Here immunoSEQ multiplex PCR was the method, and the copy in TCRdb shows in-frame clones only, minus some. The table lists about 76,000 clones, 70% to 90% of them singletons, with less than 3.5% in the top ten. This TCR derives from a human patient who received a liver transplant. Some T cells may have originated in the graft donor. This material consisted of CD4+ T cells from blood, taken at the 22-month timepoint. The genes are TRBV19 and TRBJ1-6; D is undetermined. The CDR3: CASSMTGITYNSPLHF. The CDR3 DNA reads TGTGCCAGTAGTATGACGGGGATCACATATAATTCACCCCTCCACTTT.